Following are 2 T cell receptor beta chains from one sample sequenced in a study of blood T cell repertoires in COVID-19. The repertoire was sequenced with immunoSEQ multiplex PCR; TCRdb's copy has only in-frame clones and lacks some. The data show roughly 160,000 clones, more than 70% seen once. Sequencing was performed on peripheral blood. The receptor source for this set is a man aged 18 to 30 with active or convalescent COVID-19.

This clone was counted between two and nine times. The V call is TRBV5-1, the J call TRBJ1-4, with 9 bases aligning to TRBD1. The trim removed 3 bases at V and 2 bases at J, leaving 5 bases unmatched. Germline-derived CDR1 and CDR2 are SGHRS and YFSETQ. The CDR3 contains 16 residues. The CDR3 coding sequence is TGCGCCAGCAGCTCTACAGGGGGCATGACTAATGAAAAACTGTTTTTT. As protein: CASSSTGGMTNEKLFF.

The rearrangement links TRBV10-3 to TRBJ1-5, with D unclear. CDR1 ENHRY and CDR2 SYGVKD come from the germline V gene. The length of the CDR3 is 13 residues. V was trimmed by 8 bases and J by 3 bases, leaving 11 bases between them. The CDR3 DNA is TGTGCCATCGCGACGGGATTCAATCAGCCCCAGCATTTT. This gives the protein CAIATGFNQPQHF.